Listed below are T cell receptor beta chains from one sample, sequenced in a study of blood T cell repertoires in COVID-19. Assay used: immunoSEQ multiplex PCR; TCRdb lists only in-frame clones, some missing. The sample consists of roughly 150,000 clones, roughly 91% of them appearing once. Specimen: peripheral blood. The receptors were gathered from a man younger than 30 with COVID-19, enrolled during active disease. The CDR3 runs from the conserved cysteine through the conserved F or W. A clone size is listed for some rows: how often the clone was seen (once, few, many), or a class if it is expanded.

J gene | clone size | V gene | CDR3 protein
TRBJ1-1 | once | TRBV7-2 | CASSSQGDGTEAFF
TRBJ1-1 | NA | TRBV4-1 | CASSILPGGKLTEAFF
TRBJ1-2 | NA | TRBV10-3 | CAISETPNYGYTF
TRBJ2-1 | NA | TRBV6-5 | CASSFVSSYNEQFF
TRBJ2-2 | NA | TRBV6-2/TRBV6-3 | CASSYSTGTGELFF
TRBJ2-7 | NA | TRBV6-2/TRBV6-3 | CASSFGQGAIYEQYF
TRBJ1-5 | once | TRBV7-2 | CASSFRNQPQHF
TRBJ1-1 | NA | TRBV28 | CASRDDRVNTEAFF
TRBJ2-3 | NA | TRBV7-9 | CASSLGTGGRGDTQYF
TRBJ1-1 | NA | TRBV6-5 | CASSNRRGRDTEAFF